These 8 T cell receptor beta chains were all obtained from the same sample, sequenced in a study of T cell responses to AZD1222 COVID-19 vaccine. Assay used: immunoSEQ multiplex PCR; TCRdb lists only in-frame clones, some missing. The sample includes around 120,000 clones, about 91% of them seen just once. Sequences were derived from peripheral blood, sampled on day 0 of AZD1222 vaccination. All receptors derive from an adult in good health.

The chain is built from TRBV7-9 and TRBJ1-5, with a tentative D call TRBD1 (5 bases). This CDR3 has 14 residues. Germline V gives CDR1 SEHNR, CDR2 FQNEAQ (reference sequence). The ends were cut back, 1 base at V and 4 bases at J, with 8 bases in the middle. The CDR3 here is CASSLGTPNQPQHF. CDR3 coding DNA: TGTGCCAGCAGCTTAGGGACACCTAATCAGCCCCAGCATTTT.

The chain recombines TRBV7-3 with TRBJ2-2; 8 nucleotides match TRBD2. This CDR3 contains 14 residues. Germline V CDR1 and CDR2: SGHTA, FQGTGA. The trim removed 4 bases at V and 11 bases at J, leaving 9 bases unmatched. The CDR3 loop is CASSSGSGGGELFF. The CDR3, as DNA: TGTGCCAGCAGCTCCGGCAGCGGGGGCGGAGAGCTGTTTTTT.

V and J are TRBV19 and TRBJ1-1, with 8 bases that match TRBD1. CDR1 and CDR2 from the germline V gene are LNHDA and SQIVND (reference sequence). J was trimmed by 4 bases and V by 5 bases; bases with no gene match: 12. The CDR3 has 16 residues. The CDR3 region has the DNA TGTGCCAGTAGTCCATCACTCGGACAGGGCCCCACTGAAGCTTTCTTT. This sequence encodes CASSPSLGQGPTEAFF.

The chain is built from TRBV24-1 and TRBJ1-2; D possibly corresponds to TRBD1 (5 bases). Trimming took 2 bases from V and 2 from J, leaving 11 bases between them. CDR1 and CDR2 from the germline V gene are KGHDR and SFDVKD. CDR3 length equals 15 residues. The CDR3 loop is CATSDSPSGNYGYTF. In DNA, the CDR3 is TGTGCCACCAGTGATTCACCGTCAGGGAACTATGGCTACACCTTC.

The chain is built from TRBV7-9 and TRBJ1-1; D is ambiguous. The CDR3 has 15 residues. From germline, CDR1 is SEHNR and CDR2 FQNEAQ (reference sequence). V was cut by 0 bases and J by 0 bases, with 8 bases left in between. CDR3 protein: CASSLALGMNTEAFF. CDR3 DNA: TGTGCCAGCAGCTTAGCGCTGGGGATGAACACTGAAGCTTTCTTT.

The chain has TRBV9 and TRBJ1-5; D ambiguous. Germline loops: CDR1 SGDLS, CDR2 YYNGEE. This CDR3 is built from 16 residues. Trimming cost V 0 bases and J 3 bases, with 13 bases left between them. CDR3 bases: TGTGCCAGCAGCGTAGGGACCGGCGTTCTCAATCAGCCCCAGCATTTT. Translation gives CASSVGTGVLNQPQHF.

The chain carries TRBV7-2 and TRBJ2-2, with 7 bases lining up with TRBD1. Germline values: CDR1 SGHTA, CDR2 FQGNSA. Unmatched junction bases numbered 4, after V lost 11 bases and J lost 1 base. The CDR3 length is 13 residues. The CDR3 here is CAWGQRNTGELFF. CDR3 nucleotide sequence: TGTGCCTGGGGACAGAGGAACACCGGGGAGCTGTTTTTT.

The chain links TRBV3-1 (or the pseudogene TRBV3-2) to TRBJ1-5; D remains unclear. The CDR3 spans 14 residues. The germline CDR1 and CDR2 sequences are LGHDT and YNNKEL (reference sequence). Trimming cost V 1 base and J 3 bases, with 7 bases left between them. The CDR3 DNA is TGTGCCAGCAGCCAAGCTTTTGACAATCAGCCCCAGCATTTT. It yields the protein CASSQAFDNQPQHF.